The 2 T cell receptor beta chains reported below all come from one sample, sequenced in a study of cytomegalovirus exposure and HLA in healthy donors. PCR primers comprised 60 Vbeta and 13 Jbeta primers. This table comes from immunoSEQ multiplex PCR, and its TCRdb copy is limited to in-frame clones, with some not included. This table holds around 96,000 clones, 55% to 75% found once. Sequenced input: PBMCs. The receptors originated from a man aged 55 to 70 in good health and CMV-seronegative.

This clone was seen a single time. The chain combines TRBV19 with TRBJ2-7, with 8 bases lining up with TRBD1. CDR3 length equals 15 residues. The germline gives CDR1 LNHDA, CDR2 SQIVND (reference sequence). J lost 0 bases, V lost 5 bases, and 6 bases had no gene match. The chain's CDR3 is CASSFRDRRSYEQYF. Here the CDR3 DNA reads TGTGCCAGTAGTTTCCGGGACAGGCGCTCCTACGAGCAGTACTTC.

V and J are TRBV2 and TRBJ1-5, with a possible D match to TRBD1 (5 bases). CDR3 length: 15 residues. Looked up from germline, CDR1 is SNHLY and CDR2 is FYNNEI. The V end was cut by 6 bases, the J end by 2 bases, with 14 bases between. In DNA, the CDR3 is TGTGCCAGCAGGGATGGGGGGTTTGGCAATCAGCCCCAGCATTTT. Its translation: CASRDGGFGNQPQHF.